This T cell receptor (beta chain) appears in the sequencing data of a study of STAT5B mutations in CD4+ large granular lymphocyte leukemia. Study results and caveats: Without HLA matching, higher CD4+ than CD8+ T-LGLL clonality could reflect small sample size. CD4-sorted patient repertoires seemed more clonal than healthy CD4+ repertoires.

This CDR3 is 14 amino acids long. V lost 5 bases and J lost 0, with 11 bases in between. Germline values: CDR1 MNHEY, CDR2 SVGAGI. A word on this clone: Its antigen is not known.

Clones were read by immunoSEQ multiplex PCR, and TCRdb kept only the in-frame ones, dropping some. The data show approximately 20,000 clones, with approximately 84% seen just once and under 15% held by the top ten. This clonotype originated in a human donor in good health. The chain uses TRBV6-5 and TRBJ2-7; D is undetermined. Sequencing was carried out using CD4+ T cells from blood buffy coats. The chain's CDR3 is CASSMTIISYEQYF. In DNA form, the CDR3 reads TGTGCCAGCAGTATGACCATAATCTCCTACGAGCAGTACTTC.